Listed here are 21 T cell receptor beta chains from one sample, sequenced in a study of cytomegalovirus exposure and HLA in healthy donors (dated 2017 in TCRdb). Library prep was done by the immunoSEQ multiplex PCR assay. TCRdb re-hosts the immuneACCESS table, in-frame sequences only. Its copies lack some clones; in the studies checked, an unresolved V gene accounts for under half of them, and the cause for the rest is not known. The sample contains about 170,000 clones, roughly 96% of them found a single time. The ten largest account for around 0.9% of the sample. The specimen sequenced was PBMCs. These receptors all come from a woman between 18 and 30 years old in good health and CMV-seronegative.

The chain recombines TRBV7-9 with TRBJ1-3; 8 nucleotides match TRBD1. This CDR3 is 16 amino acids long. J lost 3 bases, V lost 4 bases, and 8 bases had no gene match. Per the germline V gene, CDR1 is SEHNR and CDR2 is FQNEAQ (reference sequence). The CDR3 DNA reads TGTGCCAGCAGCTCGCTACTCGGACAGGGTGGAAACACCATATATTTT. Translation: CASSSLLGQGGNTIYF.

The chain joins TRBV27 to TRBJ2-1, with TRBD1 matching over 7 bases. J lost 2 bases, V lost 0 bases, and 7 bases had no gene match. CDR1 and CDR2 from the germline V gene are MNHEY and SMNVEV (reference sequence). The CDR3 sequence is 17 residues long. The CDR3 spells CASSLSSGTATYNEQFF. The CDR3 bases are TGTGCCAGCAGTTTATCTTCGGGGACAGCGACCTACAATGAGCAGTTCTTC.

The V and J genes are TRBV5-6 and TRBJ1-1, with D unresolved. CDR1 and CDR2 (germline): SGHDT, YYEEEE. V was clipped by 2 bases and J by 1 base, with 6 bases between them. The CDR3 contains 13 residues. For the CDR3, the DNA is TGTGCCAGCAGCTTCTCAGAGAACACTGAAGCTTTCTTT. Protein sequence: CASSFSENTEAFF. The whole variable domain, filled in from reference TRBV5-6 and TRBJ1-1, reads DAGVTQSPTHLIKTRGQQVTLRCSPKSGHDTVSWYQQALGQGPQFIFQYYEEEERQRGNFPDRFSGHQFPNYSSELNVNALLLGDSALYLCASSFSENTEAFFGQGTRLTVV.

This clone has a single count. V and J are TRBV27 and TRBJ2-5; 13 bases map to TRBD2. Looked up from germline, CDR1 is MNHEY and CDR2 is SMNVEV (reference sequence). V shed 4 bases and J 6 bases; nucleotides not matched to a gene: 8. The CDR3 runs 16 residues. The DNA for the CDR3 is TGTGCCAGCAGTTCAGCGACTAGCGGGGGGCCCAAGACCCAGTACTTC. Its translation: CASSSATSGGPKTQYF.

The chain combines TRBV5-6 with TRBJ1-6; D remains ambiguous. The CDR3 covers 13 residues. The germline CDR1 and CDR2 sequences are SGHDT and YYEEEE. Trimming shortened V by 2 bases and J by 9 bases, and 9 bases separated the two germline ends. The CDR3 DNA reads as TGTGCCAGCAGCTTAGGGCGGGGTTCACCCCTCCACTTT. Protein: CASSLGRGSPLHF.

The chain is built from TRBV5-1 and TRBJ2-6; D gene ambiguous. This CDR3 region has 15 residues. Germline lookup yields CDR1 SGHRS and CDR2 YFSETQ. Trimming left V 8 bases short and J 0 bases short, with 12 bases between. The CDR3 DNA sequence: TGCGCCAGTTGCCAAGAGCCCTCTGGGGCCAACGTCCTGACTTTC. Translating gives CASCQEPSGANVLTF.

The chain combines TRBV7-2 with TRBJ2-1; D uncertain. The CDR3 contains 15 residues. Germline CDR1 reads SGHTA; CDR2 reads FQGNSA. The V and J ends lost 5 bases and 9 bases respectively, with 20 bases between them. In DNA form, the CDR3 reads TGTGCCAGCAGCCCCTGGCCCTTCCAGGCTGTTGAGCAGTTCTTC. Its translation is CASSPWPFQAVEQFF.

The chain combines TRBV18 with TRBJ1-1; the D gene is possibly TRBD1 (6 bases). Per the germline V gene, CDR1 is KGHSH and CDR2 is LQKENI. There are 15 residues in the CDR3. Trimming took off 1 base at V and 6 bases at J, with 15 bases between the two ends. In nucleotides, the CDR3 is TGTGCCAGCTCACCACTAGGTCAGGGGAGCGCTGAAGCTTTCTTT. It encodes CASSPLGQGSAEAFF.

The V and J genes are TRBV27 and TRBJ1-3; 9 nucleotides agree with TRBD1. The CDR3 is made up of 14 amino acids. Trimming took 6 bases from V and 4 from J; bases not matched to a gene: 4. Germline assignment: CDR1 MNHEY and CDR2 SMNVEV (reference sequence). Here the CDR3 DNA reads TGTGCCAGCAGCAACAGGGGGCGCGGAAACACCATATATTTT. Protein product: CASSNRGRGNTIYF.

The chain carries TRBV7-5 and TRBJ2-7; the table assigns TRBD1, which was not confirmed against the DNA. TRBV7-5 is tagged as a pseudogene. The CDR3 totals 16 residues. CDR3 amino acids: CARSLSAGQRNYEQYF. CDR3 bases: TGTGCCAGAAGCTTAAGTGCGGGACAGAGGAACTACGAGCAGTACTTC.

The genes are TRBV11-2 and TRBJ2-7, with 9 bases identical to TRBD2. There are 18 residues in the CDR3. CDR1 is SGHAT and CDR2 is FQNNGV in the germline V gene. V was pared by 5 bases and J by 3 bases, with 17 bases of the junction left unmatched. The CDR3 reads CASSPIAALTSGNYEQYF. The CDR3 nucleotides are TGTGCCAGCAGCCCGATAGCGGCTTTGACTAGCGGTAACTACGAGCAGTACTTC.

The chain recombines TRBV18 with TRBJ2-1; tentatively, D is TRBD1 (5 bases). The germline V and J ends were trimmed by 1 base and 2 bases, with 9 bases remaining between them. This CDR3 spans 15 amino acids. In germline, CDR1 is KGHSH, CDR2 LQKENI. The CDR3: CASSPQTAAYNEQFF. The CDR3 region has the DNA TGTGCCAGCTCACCACAGACAGCCGCCTACAATGAGCAGTTCTTC. Together with reference TRBV18 and TRBJ2-1, the CDR3 gives the full variable domain: NAGVMQNPRHLVRRRGQEARLRCSPMKGHSHVYWYRQLPEEGLKFMVYLQKENIIDESGMPKERFSAEFPKEGPSILRIQQVVRGDSAAYFCASSPQTAAYNEQFFGPGTRLTVL.

This chain connects TRBV4-2 to TRBJ1-4; 9 bases are a match to TRBD1. The CDR3 has 16 amino acids. V trimming: 2 bases; J trimming: 5 bases; junction bases outside the gene matches: 6. In germline, CDR1 is LGHNA, CDR2 YNFKEQ. For the CDR3, the DNA is TGTGCCAGCAGCCAACTTCCCGGGACAGGGAATGAAAAACTGTTTTTT. It translates to CASSQLPGTGNEKLFF.

This clone showed up just once. The V gene is TRBV11-2, the J gene TRBJ2-3; D uncertain. V was shortened by 5 bases and J by 0 bases, with 15 bases between the two germline ends. CDR1 is SGHAT and CDR2 is FQNNGV in the germline V gene. The CDR3 covers 16 residues. This CDR3 reads CASSPRLIVSTDTQYF. In DNA, the CDR3 is TGTGCCAGCAGCCCTCGATTAATAGTAAGCACAGATACGCAGTATTTT.

The chain employs TRBV6-6 and TRBJ2-7; 7 nucleotides line up with TRBD2. Trimming took 9 bases from V and 0 from J; bases not matched to a gene: 2. CDR3 length: 12 amino acids. The germline V gene encodes CDR1 MNHNY and CDR2 SVGAGI (reference sequence). Here the CDR3 DNA reads TGTGCCAGTCTAGCGGCCTCCTACGAGCAGTACTTC. Protein: CASLAASYEQYF.

The chain couples TRBV5-4 to TRBJ2-5; TRBD2 is a possible D gene (6 bases). Germline CDR1 SGHNT, CDR2 YYREEE (reference sequence). The CDR3 loop spans 16 amino acids. V was shortened by 0 bases and J by 1 base, with 13 bases between the two germline ends. CDR3 DNA: TGTGCCAGCAGCTTGGTACCGGCGCGGGGCCAAGAGACCCAGTACTTC. Translated, it gives CASSLVPARGQETQYF.

The rearrangement joins TRBV7-2 to TRBJ1-2; 8 nucleotides line up with TRBD1. This CDR3 has 14 amino acids. V lost 5 bases and J lost 0; bases outside the gene matches: 2. Germline V gene data show CDR1 as SGHTA and CDR2 as FQGNSA. CDR3 DNA sequence: TGTGCCAGCAGCACGGACAGGGCTAACTATGGCTACACCTTC. This codes for CASSTDRANYGYTF.

This chain joins TRBV19 and TRBJ2-2; the match to TRBD1 covers 8 bases. CDR3 length: 15 amino acids. The J segment lost 2 bases and the V segment lost 5 bases, leaving 4 bases of the junction unmatched. Per germline, CDR1 LNHDA and CDR2 SQIVND (reference sequence). This CDR3 is CASSPQGANTGELFF. In DNA form, the CDR3 reads TGTGCCAGTAGTCCGCAGGGGGCTAACACCGGGGAGCTGTTTTTT.

V gene TRBV11-2 combines with J gene TRBJ1-1; D remains ambiguous. The V end was cut by 0 bases, the J end by 7 bases, with 12 bases between. Germline CDR1 SGHAT, CDR2 FQNNGV. The CDR3 runs to 14 residues. The CDR3 is CASSLDLSRVEAFF. The CDR3 DNA reads TGTGCCAGCAGCTTAGATCTGTCCCGGGTTGAAGCTTTCTTT.

The count of this clone is one. The chain has TRBV4-1 and TRBJ1-2; perhaps TRBD1 as D (6 bases). Trimming shortened V by 3 bases and J by 0 bases, and 8 bases separated the two germline ends. This CDR3 region has 14 residues. Germline V gene data show CDR1 as MGHRA and CDR2 as YSYEKL. The CDR3 coding sequence is TGCGCCAGCAGCCACGACAGGACTAACTATGGCTACACCTTC. It is translated as CASSHDRTNYGYTF.

The chain recombines TRBV7-8 with TRBJ1-4; D gene ambiguous. This CDR3 comprises 14 residues. V dropped 0 bases and J dropped 8 bases, with 10 bases sitting between them. From germline, CDR1 is SGHVS and CDR2 FQNEAQ. The CDR3: CASSLASRGEKLFF. CDR3 nucleotides: TGTGCCAGCAGCTTAGCCTCGCGCGGGGAAAAACTGTTTTTT. The entire variable domain, with the rest obtained from reference TRBV7-8 and TRBJ1-4, is as follows: GAGVSQSPRYKVAKRGQDVALRCDPISGHVSLFWYQQALGQGPEFLTYFQNEAQLDKSGLPSDRFFAERPEGSVSTLKIQRTQQEDSAVYLCASSLASRGEKLFFGSGTQLSVL.